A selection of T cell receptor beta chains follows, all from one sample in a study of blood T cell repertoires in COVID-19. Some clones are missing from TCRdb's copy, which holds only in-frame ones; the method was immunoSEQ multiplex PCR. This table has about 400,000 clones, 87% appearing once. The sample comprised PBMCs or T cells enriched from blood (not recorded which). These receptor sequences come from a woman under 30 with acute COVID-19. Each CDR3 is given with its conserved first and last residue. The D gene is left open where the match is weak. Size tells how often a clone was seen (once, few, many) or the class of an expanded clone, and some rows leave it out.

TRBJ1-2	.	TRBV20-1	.	CSASVGNYGYTF	TGCAGTGCTAGTGTCGGTAACTATGGCTACACCTTC
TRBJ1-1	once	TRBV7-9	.	CASSDRGNTEAFF	TGTGCCAGCAGCGATCGGGGAAACACTGAAGCTTTCTTT
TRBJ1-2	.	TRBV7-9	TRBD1	CASTPGQGAKQGEGYTF	TGTGCCAGCACCCCGGGACAGGGGGCGAAGCAAGGAGAAGGCTACACCTTC
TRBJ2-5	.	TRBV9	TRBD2	CASSVRLAARETQYF	TGTGCCAGCAGCGTACGACTAGCGGCCCGAGAGACCCAGTACTTC
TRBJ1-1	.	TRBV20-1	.	CSASGSLRADTEAFF	TGCAGTGCTAGTGGATCCTTACGCGCGGACACTGAAGCTTTCTTT
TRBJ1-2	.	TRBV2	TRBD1	CASSYRGQSGYTF	TGTGCCAGCTCGTACAGGGGGCAGAGTGGCTACACCTTC
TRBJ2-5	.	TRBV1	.	CTSSQRAPGVSLETQYF	TGCACCAGCAGCCAAAGGGCCCCGGGAGTCAGTCTGGAGACCCAGTACTTC
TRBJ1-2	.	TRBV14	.	CASSQGPALGYTF	TGTGCCAGCAGCCAAGGGCCAGCGTTAGGCTACACCTTC
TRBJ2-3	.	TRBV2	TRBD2	CASSPRTSGTDTQYF	TGTGCCAGCAGTCCCAGGACTAGCGGCACAGATACGCAGTATTTT
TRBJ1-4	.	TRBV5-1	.	CASSFSGYGDPATNEKLFF	TGCGCCAGCAGCTTCTCAGGGTATGGGGATCCTGCAACTAATGAAAAACTGTTTTTT
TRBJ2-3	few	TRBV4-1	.	CASSQGRGSGLKGDTQYF	TGCGCCAGCAGCCAAGGCCGGGGGTCGGGCCTCAAAGGAGATACGCAGTATTTT
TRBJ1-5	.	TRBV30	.	CAWSARGLFNQPQHF	TGTGCCTGGAGTGCAAGGGGCCTTTTCAATCAGCCCCAGCATTTT
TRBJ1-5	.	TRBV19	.	CASGPGREPQHF	TGTGCCAGTGGGCCAGGGAGGGAGCCCCAGCATTTT
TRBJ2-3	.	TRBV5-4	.	CASSGRGAGLVGDTQYF	TGTGCCAGCAGCGGGAGGGGGGCAGGTTTGGTGGGAGATACGCAGTATTTT
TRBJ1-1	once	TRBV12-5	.	CASVNLRGTEAFF	TGTGCTAGTGTTAATCTCAGGGGCACTGAAGCTTTCTTT
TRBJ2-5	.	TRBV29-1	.	CSVEKGWKTQYF	TGCAGCGTTGAGAAGGGGTGGAAGACCCAGTACTTC
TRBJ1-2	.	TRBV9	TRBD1	CASSPLDRGPYGYTF	TGTGCCAGCAGCCCCTTGGACAGGGGGCCCTATGGCTACACCTTC
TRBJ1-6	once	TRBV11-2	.	CASSLMVGGVDNSPLHF	TGTGCCAGCAGCTTAATGGTGGGGGGGGTCGATAATTCACCCCTCCACTTT
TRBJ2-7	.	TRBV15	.	CATSGSSSTDTYEQYF	TGTGCCACCAGCGGATCCTCCTCGACCGACACCTACGAGCAGTACTTC
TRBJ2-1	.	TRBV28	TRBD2	CASRSPHRGGYNEQFF	TGTGCCAGCAGATCACCCCACCGCGGGGGCTACAATGAGCAGTTCTTC
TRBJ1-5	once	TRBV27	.	CASSTQGGNQPQHF	TGTGCCAGCAGTACACAGGGAGGGAATCAGCCCCAGCATTTT
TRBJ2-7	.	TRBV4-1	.	CASSQGTSFGYEQYF	TGCGCCAGCAGCCAAGGGACTTCGTTCGGCTACGAGCAGTACTTC
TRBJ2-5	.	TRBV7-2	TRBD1	CASSPTGTGELETQYF	TGTGCCAGCAGCCCGACCGGGACAGGCGAATTAGAGACCCAGTACTTC
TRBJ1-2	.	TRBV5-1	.	CASSLGAPNYGYTF	TGCGCCAGCAGCTTGGGGGCACCGAACTATGGCTACACCTTC
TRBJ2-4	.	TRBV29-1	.	CSVEGLAKNIQYF	TGCAGCGTTGAGGGACTAGCCAAAAACATTCAGTACTTC
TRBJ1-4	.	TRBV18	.	CASSPYTINEKLFF	TGTGCCAGCTCACCATATACTATTAATGAAAAACTGTTTTTT
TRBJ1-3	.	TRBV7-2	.	CASSLVGTPLSGNTIYF	TGTGCCAGCAGCTTAGTGGGGACACCTTTATCTGGAAACACCATATATTTT
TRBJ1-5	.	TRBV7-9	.	CASSLISAGSNQPQHF	TGTGCCAGCAGCTTAATTTCCGCCGGTAGCAATCAGCCCCAGCATTTT
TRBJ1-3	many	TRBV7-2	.	CASSLNRQNTIYF	TGTGCCAGCAGCTTAAACAGGCAAAACACCATATATTTT
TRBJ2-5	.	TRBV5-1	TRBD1	CASSLAGGGEGTQYF	TGCGCCAGCAGCTTGGCAGGGGGCGGAGAAGGGACCCAGTACTTC
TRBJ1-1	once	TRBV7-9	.	CASSLEVVIRAIGAFF	TGTGCCAGCAGCTTAGAAGTTGTGATCAGGGCCATTGGAGCTTTCTTT
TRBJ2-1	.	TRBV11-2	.	CASSTRLENEQFF	TGTGCCAGCAGCACCAGACTTGAGAATGAGCAGTTCTTC
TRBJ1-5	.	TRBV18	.	CASSPGGNQPQHF	TGTGCCAGCTCACCGGGGGGAAATCAGCCCCAGCATTTT
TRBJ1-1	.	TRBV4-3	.	CASSQGPSVTEAFF	TGCGCCAGCAGCCAAGGTCCCTCCGTCACTGAAGCTTTCTTT
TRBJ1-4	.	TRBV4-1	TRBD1	CASSQLGTGGNEKLFF	TGCGCCAGCAGTCAACTAGGGACAGGCGGAAATGAAAAACTGTTTTTT
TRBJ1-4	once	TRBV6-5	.	CASSLTGANEKLFF	TGTGCCAGCAGTCTCACCGGGGCTAATGAAAAACTGTTTTTT
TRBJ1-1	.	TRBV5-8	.	CASSRTGSTEAFF	TGTGCCAGCAGTCGTACAGGGAGCACTGAAGCTTTCTTT